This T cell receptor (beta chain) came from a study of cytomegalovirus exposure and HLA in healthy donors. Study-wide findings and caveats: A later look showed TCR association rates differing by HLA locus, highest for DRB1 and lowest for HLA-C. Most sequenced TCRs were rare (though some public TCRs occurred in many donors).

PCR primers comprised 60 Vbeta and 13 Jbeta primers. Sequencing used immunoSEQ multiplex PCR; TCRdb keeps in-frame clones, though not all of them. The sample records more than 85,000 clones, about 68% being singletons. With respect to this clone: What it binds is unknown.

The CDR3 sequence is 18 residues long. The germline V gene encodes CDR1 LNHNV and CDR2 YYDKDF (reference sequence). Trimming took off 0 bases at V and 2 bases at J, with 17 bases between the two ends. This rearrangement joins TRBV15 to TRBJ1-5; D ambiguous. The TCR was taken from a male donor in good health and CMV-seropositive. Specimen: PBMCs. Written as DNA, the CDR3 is TGTGCCACCAGCAGAGATGGACTGTGGCAATTTGGCAATCAGCCCCAGCATTTT. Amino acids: CATSRDGLWQFGNQPQHF.